Listed here is a single T cell receptor (beta chain). This clone was detected a few times. Its antigen remains undetermined. Nothing much larger sits one base from this clone, and base qualities are not available. This sample stems from a study of OX40 agonist ivuxolimab in advanced cancers. General notes on the study: Ivuxolimab was a fully human IgG2 agonistic monoclonal antibody targeting the costimulatory receptor OX40 (CD134). Intravenous ivuxolimab was administered to patients every 2 weeks at six dose levels: 0.01, 0.1, 0.3, 1.5, 3 and 10 mg/kg. Of the roughly 52 dose-escalation patients, hepatocellular carcinoma was present in about 20, melanoma in approximately 15, renal cell carcinoma in 9 and head and neck cancer in 9. In the dose-escalation cohort, more than 75% of patients were male, and the mean age was about 55 years, with a range of 23 to 79. Prior anti-PD-1, anti-PD-L1 or anti-CTLA-4 therapy was permitted, and checkpoint inhibitors had been received by 30% to 40% of dose-escalation patients. Partial responses were achieved by three dose-escalation patients, of whom one had hepatocellular carcinoma and two had cutaneous melanoma. The purpose of peripheral TCRbeta sequencing was to test whether ivuxolimab changed TCR sequence diversity and led to clonal T-cell expansion. The paper describes the monotherapy dose-escalation part (N = 52 patients) of the phase I trial of ivuxolimab.

The trial excluded patients who had a history of autoimmune disease or were on systemic immunosuppression. Peripheral blood for TCR sequencing was drawn from every dose cohort at baseline, at cycle 4 day 1 and at cycle 7 day 1. The samples were taken from a phase I, first-in-human, multicenter, open-label dose-escalation trial of ivuxolimab. The trial enrolled adults with locally advanced or metastatic head and neck squamous cell, hepatocellular, melanoma or renal cell carcinoma. Before TCR sequencing, CD4+ T cells and CD8+ T cells were sorted from peripheral blood as separate populations. Points the paper makes about the study in general: At doses of 0.1 to 3.0 mg/kg, clonal expansion of both CD4+ and CD8+ blood T cells was observed from baseline to week 6. Low levels of normalized T-cell clonal expansion were also seen in some nonresponding patients. In partial responders in the 0.1-3.0 mg/kg groups, normalized peripheral clonal expansion was found to be among the lowest, especially among CD8+ T cells. Antigen specificity was not determined for the clonally expanded peripheral T cells. On average, CD8+ T cells showed more expanded clones than CD4+ T cells after ivuxolimab.

The V end loses 7 bases and the J end loses 0 bases, and a stretch of 10 bases separates them. The CDR3 spans 12 residues, from the cysteine through the phenylalanine. Solely the CDR3 DNA is kept, with 36 bases framed from the first base. CDR1 and CDR2, looked up from the germline V gene, are SQVTM and ANQGSEA. Genomic DNA was isolated from the sorted cells so that the TCRbeta CDR3 region could be sequenced. The immunoSEQ Assay was used to sequence the TCRbeta CDR3 regions. In its TCRdb copy, this immuneACCESS table keeps in-frame sequences only and misses some clones. Where compared with another copy, unresolved V genes explain less than half of these, and the others have no known cause. The sample includes around 80,000 clones, with roughly 83% observed a single time. Of the sample, about 7% is held by the ten largest clones.

The source is an adult with an advanced solid tumor such as melanoma, head and neck, liver or kidney cancer. The chain is encoded by TRBV29-1 joined to TRBJ2-7; possibly the D gene is TRBD1, per 6 matching bases. This specimen consisted of CD4+ or CD8+ T cells sorted from blood, obtained in a trial of the OX40 agonist ivuxolimab. The nucleotide sequence is TGCAGCGCCCGGACAGTCTCCTACGAGCAGTACTTC. It specifies CSARTVSYEQYF.